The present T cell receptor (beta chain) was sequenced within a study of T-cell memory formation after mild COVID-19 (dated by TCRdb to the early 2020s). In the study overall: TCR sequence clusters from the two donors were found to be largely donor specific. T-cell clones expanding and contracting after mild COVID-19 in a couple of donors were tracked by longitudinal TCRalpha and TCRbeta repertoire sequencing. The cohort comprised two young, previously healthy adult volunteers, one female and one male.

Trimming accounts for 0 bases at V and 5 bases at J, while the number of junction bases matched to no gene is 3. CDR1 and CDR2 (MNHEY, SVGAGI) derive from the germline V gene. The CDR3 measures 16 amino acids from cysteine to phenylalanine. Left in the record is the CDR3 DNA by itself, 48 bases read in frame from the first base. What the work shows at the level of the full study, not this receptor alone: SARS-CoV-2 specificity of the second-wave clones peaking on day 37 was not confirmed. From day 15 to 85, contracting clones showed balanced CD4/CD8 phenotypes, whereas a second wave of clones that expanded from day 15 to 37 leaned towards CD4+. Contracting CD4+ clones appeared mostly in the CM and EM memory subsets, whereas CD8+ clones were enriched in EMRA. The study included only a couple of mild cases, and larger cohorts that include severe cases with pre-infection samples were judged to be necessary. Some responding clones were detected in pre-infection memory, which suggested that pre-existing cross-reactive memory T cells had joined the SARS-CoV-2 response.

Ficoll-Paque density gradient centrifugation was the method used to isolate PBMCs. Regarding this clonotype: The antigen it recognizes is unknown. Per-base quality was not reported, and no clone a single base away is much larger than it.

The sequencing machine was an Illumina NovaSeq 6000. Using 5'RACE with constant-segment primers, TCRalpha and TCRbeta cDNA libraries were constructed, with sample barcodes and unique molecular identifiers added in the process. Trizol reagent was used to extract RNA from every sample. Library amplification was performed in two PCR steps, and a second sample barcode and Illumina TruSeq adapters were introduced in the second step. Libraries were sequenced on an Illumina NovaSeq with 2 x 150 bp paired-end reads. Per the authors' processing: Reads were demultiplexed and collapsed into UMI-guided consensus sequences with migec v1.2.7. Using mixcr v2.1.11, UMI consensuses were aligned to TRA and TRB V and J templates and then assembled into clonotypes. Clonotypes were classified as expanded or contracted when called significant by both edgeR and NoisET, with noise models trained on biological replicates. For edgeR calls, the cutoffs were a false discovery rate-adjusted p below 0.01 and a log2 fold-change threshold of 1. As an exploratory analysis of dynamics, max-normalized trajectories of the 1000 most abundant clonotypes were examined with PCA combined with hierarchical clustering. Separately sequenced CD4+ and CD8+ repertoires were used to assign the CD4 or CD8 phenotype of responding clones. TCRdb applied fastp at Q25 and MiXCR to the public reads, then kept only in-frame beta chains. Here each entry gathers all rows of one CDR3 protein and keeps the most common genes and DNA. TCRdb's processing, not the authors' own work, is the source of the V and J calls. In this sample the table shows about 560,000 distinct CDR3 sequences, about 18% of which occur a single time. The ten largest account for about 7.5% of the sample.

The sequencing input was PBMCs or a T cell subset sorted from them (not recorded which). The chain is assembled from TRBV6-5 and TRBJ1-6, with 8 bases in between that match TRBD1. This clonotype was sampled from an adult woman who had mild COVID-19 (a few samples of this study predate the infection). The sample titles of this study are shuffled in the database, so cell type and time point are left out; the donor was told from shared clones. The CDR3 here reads CASSYSTGANNSPLHF. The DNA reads TGTGCCAGCAGTTACTCGACAGGGGCTAATAATTCACCCCTCCACTTT.